This T cell receptor (beta chain) was sequenced during a study of T cell repertoires in cytomegalovirus infection. Trimming removed 5 bases from V and 4 bases from J, with 21 bases in between. The CDR3 length is 16 residues. From germline, CDR1 is MDHEN and CDR2 SYDVKM. This clonotype has at least ten counts. TCRdb re-derived calls from the reads in MiXCR, one entry per CDR3 protein. The table includes roughly 320,000 distinct CDR3 sequences, around 9.1% detected once. This chain connects TRBV28 to TRBJ2-7; D might be TRBD2 (5 bases). Sequenced material: PBMCs. This TCR was sampled from a human donor in good health (CMV status not recorded). Some clones in this sample may be carry-over from other donors' samples. CDR3 in amino acids: CASSPLGSGSVYEQYV. The CDR3 DNA reads as TGTGCCAGCAGTCCTTTGGGGAGCGGAAGCGTTTACGAGCAGTACGTC.